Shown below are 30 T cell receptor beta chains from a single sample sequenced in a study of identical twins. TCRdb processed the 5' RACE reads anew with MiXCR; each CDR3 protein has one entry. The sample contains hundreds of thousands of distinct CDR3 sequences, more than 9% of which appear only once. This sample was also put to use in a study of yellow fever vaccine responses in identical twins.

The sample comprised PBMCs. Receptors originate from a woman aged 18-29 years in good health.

The CDR3 DNA reads TGTGCCAGCAGTGACGGACAGGGGGACACCGGGGAGCTGTTTTTT. Amino acid sequence: CASSDGQGDTGELFF. The chain carries TRBV6-4 and TRBJ2-2; 10 bases align to TRBD1. The CDR3 spans 15 residues. J gave up 3 bases and V 2 bases, and 0 bases lay outside the gene matches. CDR1 and CDR2 (germline): MRHNA, SNTAGT.

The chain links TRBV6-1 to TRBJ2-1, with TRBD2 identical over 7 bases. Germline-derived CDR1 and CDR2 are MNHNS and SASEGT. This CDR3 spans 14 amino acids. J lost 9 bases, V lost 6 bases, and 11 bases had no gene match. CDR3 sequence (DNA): TGTGCCAGCAGCCCAAGTGAAGGGAGGGGTGAGCAGTTCTTC. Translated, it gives CASSPSEGRGEQFF.

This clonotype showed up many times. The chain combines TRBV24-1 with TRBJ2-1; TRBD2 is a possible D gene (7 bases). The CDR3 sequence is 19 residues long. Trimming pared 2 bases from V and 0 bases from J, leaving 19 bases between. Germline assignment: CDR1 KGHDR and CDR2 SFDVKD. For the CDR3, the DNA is TGTGCCACCAGTGATTCCCACCTAGGGGGAGGGAGCTCCTACAATGAGCAGTTCTTC. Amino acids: CATSDSHLGGGSSYNEQFF.

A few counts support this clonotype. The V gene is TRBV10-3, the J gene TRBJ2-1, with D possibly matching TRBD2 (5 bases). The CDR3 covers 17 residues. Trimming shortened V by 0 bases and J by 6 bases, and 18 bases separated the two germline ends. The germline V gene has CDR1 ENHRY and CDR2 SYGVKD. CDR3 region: CAISESGGILAGNEQFF. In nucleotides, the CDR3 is TGTGCCATCAGTGAGTCTGGAGGCATCCTAGCAGGCAATGAGCAGTTCTTC.

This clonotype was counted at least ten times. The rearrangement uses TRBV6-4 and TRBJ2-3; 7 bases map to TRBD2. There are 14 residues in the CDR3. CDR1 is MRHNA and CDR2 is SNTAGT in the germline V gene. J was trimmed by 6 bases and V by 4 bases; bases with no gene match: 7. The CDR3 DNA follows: TGTGCCAGCAGTGGGACCGGGACTACGGATACGCAGTATTTT. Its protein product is CASSGTGTTDTQYF.

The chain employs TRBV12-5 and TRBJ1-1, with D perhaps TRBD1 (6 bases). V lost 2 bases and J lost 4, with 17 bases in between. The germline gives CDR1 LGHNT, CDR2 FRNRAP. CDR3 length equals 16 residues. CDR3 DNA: TGTGCTAGTGGTTTGCCCACTGGGGGCGAAGGCACTGAAGCTTTCTTT. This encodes CASGLPTGGEGTEAFF.

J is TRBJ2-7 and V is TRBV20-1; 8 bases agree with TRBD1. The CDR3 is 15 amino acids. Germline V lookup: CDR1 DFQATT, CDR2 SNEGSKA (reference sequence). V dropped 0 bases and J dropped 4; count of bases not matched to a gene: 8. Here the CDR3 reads CSARDTGDRWYEQYF. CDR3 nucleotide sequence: TGCAGTGCTAGAGATACAGGGGACAGGTGGTACGAGCAGTACTTC.

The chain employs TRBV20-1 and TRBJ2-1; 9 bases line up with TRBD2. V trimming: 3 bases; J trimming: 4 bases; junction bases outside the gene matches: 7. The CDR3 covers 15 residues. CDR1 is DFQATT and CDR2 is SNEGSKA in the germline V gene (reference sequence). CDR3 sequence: CSASPGTSSYNEQFF. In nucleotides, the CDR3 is TGCAGTGCTAGTCCCGGGACTAGCAGTTACAATGAGCAGTTCTTC.

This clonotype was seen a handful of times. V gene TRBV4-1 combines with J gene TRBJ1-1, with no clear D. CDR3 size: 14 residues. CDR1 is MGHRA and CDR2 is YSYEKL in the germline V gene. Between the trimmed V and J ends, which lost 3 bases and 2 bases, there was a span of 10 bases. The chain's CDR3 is CASSHPGRNTEAFF. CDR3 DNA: TGCGCCAGCAGCCATCCGGGCAGAAACACTGAAGCTTTCTTT.

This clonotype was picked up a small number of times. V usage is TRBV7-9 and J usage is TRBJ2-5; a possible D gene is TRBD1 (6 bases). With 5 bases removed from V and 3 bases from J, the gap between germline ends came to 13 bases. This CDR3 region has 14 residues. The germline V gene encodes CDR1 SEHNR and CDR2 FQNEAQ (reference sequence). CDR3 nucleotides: TGTGCCAGCAGCACCCGGACAGTAGAAGAGACCCAGTACTTC. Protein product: CASSTRTVEETQYF.

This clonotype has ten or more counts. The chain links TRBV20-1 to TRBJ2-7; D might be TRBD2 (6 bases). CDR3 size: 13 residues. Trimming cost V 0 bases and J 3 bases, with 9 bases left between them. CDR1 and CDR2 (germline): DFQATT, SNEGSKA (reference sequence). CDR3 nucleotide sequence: TGCAGTGCTAGAGACCTCGGGGGCTACGAGCAGTACTTC. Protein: CSARDLGGYEQYF.

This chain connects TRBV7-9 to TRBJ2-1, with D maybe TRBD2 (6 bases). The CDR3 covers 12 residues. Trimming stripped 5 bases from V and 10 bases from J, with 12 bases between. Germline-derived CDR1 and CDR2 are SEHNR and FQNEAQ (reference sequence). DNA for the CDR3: TGTGCCAGCAGCCGGGGGACGGCCGAGCAGTTCTTC. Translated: CASSRGTAEQFF.

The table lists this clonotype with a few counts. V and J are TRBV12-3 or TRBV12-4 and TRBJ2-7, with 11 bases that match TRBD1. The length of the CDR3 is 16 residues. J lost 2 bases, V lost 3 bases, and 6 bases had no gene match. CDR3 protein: CASSFRGTGGAYEQYF. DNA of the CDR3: TGTGCCAGCAGTTTTAGGGGGACAGGGGGGGCCTACGAGCAGTACTTC.

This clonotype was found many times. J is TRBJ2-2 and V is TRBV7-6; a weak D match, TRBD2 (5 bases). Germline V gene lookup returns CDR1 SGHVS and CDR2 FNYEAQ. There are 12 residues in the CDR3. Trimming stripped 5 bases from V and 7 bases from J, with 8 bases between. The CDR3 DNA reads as TGTGCCAGCAGCGCGGGTGTCGGGGAGCTGTTTTTT. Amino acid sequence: CASSAGVGELFF.

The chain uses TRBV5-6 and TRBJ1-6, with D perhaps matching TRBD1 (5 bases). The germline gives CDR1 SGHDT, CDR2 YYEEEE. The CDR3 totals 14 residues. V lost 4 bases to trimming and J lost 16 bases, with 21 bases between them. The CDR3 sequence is CASSPGLAGSALHF. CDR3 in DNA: TGTGCCAGCAGCCCGGGACTCGCCGGCTCGGCACTCCACTTT.

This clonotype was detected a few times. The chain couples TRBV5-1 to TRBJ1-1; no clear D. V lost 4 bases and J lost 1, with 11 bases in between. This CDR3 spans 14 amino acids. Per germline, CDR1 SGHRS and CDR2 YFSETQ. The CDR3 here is CASSPARSNTEAFF. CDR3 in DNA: TGCGCCAGCAGCCCTGCCCGCTCGAACACTGAAGCTTTCTTT.

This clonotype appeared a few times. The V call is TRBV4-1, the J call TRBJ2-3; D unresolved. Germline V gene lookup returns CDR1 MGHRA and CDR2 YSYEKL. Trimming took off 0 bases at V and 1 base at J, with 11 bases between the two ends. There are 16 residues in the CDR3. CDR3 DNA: TGCGCCAGCAGCCAAGATCTGGCCGTCGGCACAGATACGCAGTATTTT. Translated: CASSQDLAVGTDTQYF.

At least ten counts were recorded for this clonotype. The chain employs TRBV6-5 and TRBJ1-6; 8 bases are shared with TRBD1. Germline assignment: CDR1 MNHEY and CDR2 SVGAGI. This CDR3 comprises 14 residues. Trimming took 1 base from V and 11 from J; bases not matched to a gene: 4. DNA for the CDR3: TGTGCCAGCAGTTACTTACAGGGGGGGACACCCCTCCACTTT. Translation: CASSYLQGGTPLHF.

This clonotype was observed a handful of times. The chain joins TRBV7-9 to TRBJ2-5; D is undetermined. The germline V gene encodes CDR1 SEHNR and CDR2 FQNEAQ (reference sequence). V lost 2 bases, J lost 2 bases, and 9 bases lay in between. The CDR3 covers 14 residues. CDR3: CASSLRQQQETQYF. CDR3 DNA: TGTGCCAGCAGCTTAAGACAACAACAAGAGACCCAGTACTTC.

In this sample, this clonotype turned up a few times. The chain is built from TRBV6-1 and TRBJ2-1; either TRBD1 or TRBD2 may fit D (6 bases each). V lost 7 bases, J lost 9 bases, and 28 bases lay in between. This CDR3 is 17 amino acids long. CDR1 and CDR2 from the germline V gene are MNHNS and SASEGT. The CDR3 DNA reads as TGTGCCAGCAAAGGCGTTGGACGGGAGAAGGGGGGCGCTGAGCAGTTCTTC. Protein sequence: CASKGVGREKGGAEQFF.

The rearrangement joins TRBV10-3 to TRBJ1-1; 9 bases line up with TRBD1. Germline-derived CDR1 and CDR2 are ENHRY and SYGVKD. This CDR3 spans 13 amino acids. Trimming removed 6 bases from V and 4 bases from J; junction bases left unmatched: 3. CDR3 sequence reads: CAISGQGTTEAFF. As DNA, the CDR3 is TGTGCCATCAGCGGACAGGGGACCACTGAAGCTTTCTTT.

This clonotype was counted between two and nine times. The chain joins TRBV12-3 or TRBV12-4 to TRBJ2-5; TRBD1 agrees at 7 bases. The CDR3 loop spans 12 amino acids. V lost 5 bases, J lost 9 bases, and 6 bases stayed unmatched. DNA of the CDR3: TGTGCCAGCAGTCTACTTACAGGGGCCCAGTACTTC. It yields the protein CASSLLTGAQYF.

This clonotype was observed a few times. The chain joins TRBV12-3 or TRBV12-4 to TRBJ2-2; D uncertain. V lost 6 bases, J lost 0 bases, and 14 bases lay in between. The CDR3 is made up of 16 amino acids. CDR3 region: CASRIDGNANTGELFF. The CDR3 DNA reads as TGTGCCAGCAGGATAGACGGAAACGCGAACACCGGGGAGCTGTTTTTT.

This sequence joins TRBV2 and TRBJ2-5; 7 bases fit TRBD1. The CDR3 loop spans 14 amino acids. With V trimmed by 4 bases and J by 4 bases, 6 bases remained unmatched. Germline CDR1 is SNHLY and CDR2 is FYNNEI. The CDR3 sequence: CASSGQGQRETQYF. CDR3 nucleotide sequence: TGTGCCAGCAGTGGACAGGGCCAGCGAGAGACCCAGTACTTC.

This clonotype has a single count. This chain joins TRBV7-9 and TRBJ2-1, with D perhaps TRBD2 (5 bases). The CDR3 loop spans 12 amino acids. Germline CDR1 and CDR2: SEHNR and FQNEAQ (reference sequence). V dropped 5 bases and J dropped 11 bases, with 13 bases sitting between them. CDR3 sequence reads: CASSPFGEKQFF. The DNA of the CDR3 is TGTGCCAGCAGCCCCTTTGGGGAGAAGCAGTTCTTC.

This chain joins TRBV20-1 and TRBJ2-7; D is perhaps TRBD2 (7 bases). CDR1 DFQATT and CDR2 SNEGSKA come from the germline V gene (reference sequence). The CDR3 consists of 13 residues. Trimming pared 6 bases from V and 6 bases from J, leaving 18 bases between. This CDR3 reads CSATEGGAPEQYV. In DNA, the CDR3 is TGCAGTGCCACGGAGGGGGGGGCACCCGAGCAGTACGTC.

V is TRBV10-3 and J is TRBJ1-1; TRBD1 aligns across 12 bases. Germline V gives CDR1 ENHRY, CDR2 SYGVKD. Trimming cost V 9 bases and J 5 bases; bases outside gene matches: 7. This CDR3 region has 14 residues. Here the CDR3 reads CAIGGQGARTEAFF. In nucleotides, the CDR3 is TGTGCCATTGGGGGACAGGGGGCGCGAACTGAAGCTTTCTTT.

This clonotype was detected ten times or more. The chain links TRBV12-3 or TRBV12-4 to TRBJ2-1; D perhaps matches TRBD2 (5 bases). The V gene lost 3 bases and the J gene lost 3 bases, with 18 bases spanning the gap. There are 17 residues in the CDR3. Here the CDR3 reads CASSFRVGEIGYNEQFF. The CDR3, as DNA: TGTGCCAGCAGTTTTAGGGTTGGGGAGATCGGCTACAATGAGCAGTTCTTC.

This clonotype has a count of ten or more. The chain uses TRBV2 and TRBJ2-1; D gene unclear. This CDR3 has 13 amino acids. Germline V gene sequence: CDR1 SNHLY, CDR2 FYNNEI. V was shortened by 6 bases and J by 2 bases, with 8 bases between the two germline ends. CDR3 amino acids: CASRQRTYNEQFF. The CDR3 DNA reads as TGTGCCAGCAGGCAGAGAACCTACAATGAGCAGTTCTTC.

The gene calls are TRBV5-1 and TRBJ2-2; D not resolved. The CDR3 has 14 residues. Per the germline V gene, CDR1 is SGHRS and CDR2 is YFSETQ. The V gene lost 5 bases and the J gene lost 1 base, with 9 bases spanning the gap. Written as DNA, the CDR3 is TGCGCCAGCAGGGGCAGGCTGAACACCGGGGAGCTGTTTTTT. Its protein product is CASRGRLNTGELFF.